These 12 T cell receptor beta chains were all obtained from the same sample, sequenced in a study of blood T cells in healthy people across ages. For the second PCR, which ran for 7 to 11 cycles, a sample-barcoded 5' primer and a J-beta primer mix were used. TCRdb redid the calling of the 5' RACE reads with MiXCR, one entry per CDR3 protein. The sample has 1.5 million to 2 million distinct CDR3 sequences, about two fifths seen once. The specimen sequenced was blood. The receptors stem from a human donor in good health.

The sample holds a few counts of this clonotype. The rearrangement links TRBV20-1 to TRBJ2-7, with D unresolved. The germline gives CDR1 DFQATT, CDR2 SNEGSKA (reference sequence). The germline V and J ends were trimmed by 4 bases and 0 bases, with 10 bases remaining between them. The CDR3 is made up of 13 amino acids. The CDR3 coding sequence is TGCAGTGCTATCCACTCAGGCTCCTACGAGCAGTACTTC. Protein product: CSAIHSGSYEQYF.

The chain couples TRBV20-1 to TRBJ2-3; D not resolved. This CDR3 has 12 residues. V was pared by 2 bases and J by 4 bases, with 7 bases between. CDR1 and CDR2 (germline): DFQATT, SNEGSKA (reference sequence). The CDR3 DNA reads as TGCAGTGCTAGATACCTGGCAGATACGCAGTATTTT. This sequence encodes CSARYLADTQYF.

The J gene is TRBJ1-5, the V gene TRBV15; D uncertain. V lost 0 bases and J lost 9, with 18 bases in between. This CDR3 spans 16 amino acids. Germline V gene sequence: CDR1 LNHNV, CDR2 YYDKDF (reference sequence). Written as DNA, the CDR3 is TGTGCCACCAGCAGAGATGGCAACTCCAACTGGCGGCCCCAGCATTTT. Translation: CATSRDGNSNWRPQHF.

This clonotype was detected a few times. The chain is built from TRBV3-1 and TRBJ2-7; D unresolved. Germline V gene lookup returns CDR1 LGHDT and CDR2 YNNKEL (reference sequence). The CDR3 consists of 14 residues. Between the trimmed V and J ends, which lost 1 base and 5 bases, there was a span of 12 bases. DNA of the CDR3: TGTGCCAGCAGCCAAGTACGGCAGGTTGACGAGCAGTACTTC. Its translation is CASSQVRQVDEQYF.

This clonotype was found many times. The chain links TRBV6-1 to TRBJ2-1; TRBD1 matches 7 bases. The V gene end was trimmed by 2 bases and the J gene end by 9 bases; junction bases not matched to a gene: 1. Germline lookup yields CDR1 MNHNS and CDR2 SASEGT. CDR3 length equals 12 residues. CDR3 sequence: CASSEWDSEQFF. The DNA for the CDR3 is TGTGCCAGCAGTGAATGGGACAGTGAGCAGTTCTTC.

This clonotype was counted only a few times. V gene TRBV29-1 combines with J gene TRBJ2-2; D might be TRBD2 (6 bases). This CDR3 has 12 amino acids. CDR1 is SQVTM, CDR2 ANQGSEA, per germline. V was trimmed by 6 bases and J by 4 bases, leaving 9 bases between them. This chain's CDR3 is CSVSGGTGELFF. In DNA, the CDR3 is TGCAGCGTCTCCGGGGGCACCGGGGAGCTGTTTTTT.

CDR3 nucleotide sequence: TGTGCCAGCAGCTTCGAGGATCGGCTCTACGAGCAGTACTTC. As protein: CASSFEDRLYEQYF. The V and J genes are TRBV13 and TRBJ2-7; D is uncertain. V was shortened by 3 bases and J by 3 bases, with 12 bases between the two germline ends. The CDR3 loop spans 14 amino acids. The germline CDR1 and CDR2 sequences are PRHDT and FYEKMQ (reference sequence). The whole variable domain, remainder taken from reference TRBV13 and TRBJ2-7, is AAGVIQSPRHLIKEKRETATLKCYPIPRHDTVYWYQQGPGQDPQFLISFYEKMQSDKGSIPDRFSAQQFSDYHSELNMSSLELGDSALYFCASSFEDRLYEQYFGPGTRLTVT.

The chain employs TRBV20-1 and TRBJ1-1; a possible D gene is TRBD1 (5 bases). Between the trimmed V and J ends, which lost 0 bases and 1 base, there was a span of 12 bases. The CDR3 is 15 residues long. The germline V gene encodes CDR1 DFQATT and CDR2 SNEGSKA (reference sequence). CDR3 loop: CSARDPKQGNTEAFF. The CDR3 DNA follows: TGCAGTGCTAGAGACCCAAAGCAGGGGAACACTGAAGCTTTCTTT.

The chain combines TRBV27 with TRBJ1-5, with unresolved D. Trimming cost V 5 bases and J 5 bases, with 13 bases left between them. CDR1 MNHEY and CDR2 SMNVEV come from the germline V gene (reference sequence). This CDR3 is built from 14 residues. CDR3 bases: TGTGCCAGCAGTCTAAAAAGTTGGGATCAGCCCCAGCATTTT. This codes for CASSLKSWDQPQHF.

This clonotype was observed a few times. The chain couples TRBV2 to TRBJ2-5, with D possibly matching TRBD2 (6 bases). CDR3 length: 15 residues. Germline V gives CDR1 SNHLY, CDR2 FYNNEI. Trimming took off 7 bases at V and 11 bases at J, with 26 bases between the two ends. In nucleotides, the CDR3 is TGTGCCAGCATTAAGGGGAAGATCCGCGGGGACCAGCAGTACTTC. Its translation is CASIKGKIRGDQQYF.

A few counts support this clonotype. The chain uses TRBV7-9 and TRBJ1-2; 8 bases fit TRBD1. The V gene end was trimmed by 4 bases and the J gene end by 2 bases; junction bases not matched to a gene: 6. The CDR3 has 15 amino acids. Germline CDR1 and CDR2: SEHNR and FQNEAQ (reference sequence). Written as DNA, the CDR3 is TGTGCCAGCAGCTACATCGGACAGGGCAACTATGGCTACACCTTC. Translated: CASSYIGQGNYGYTF.

The chain employs TRBV10-3 and TRBJ2-4; TRBD1 might be the D (5 bases). TRBJ2-7 explains the end of the DNA better; the J call may be wrong. CDR1 and CDR2 (germline): ENHRY, SYGVKD. CDR3 length equals 13 residues. The CDR3 coding sequence is TGTGCCATCGGGTCACAGGAAAACTACGAGCAGTACTTC. This sequence encodes CAIGSQENYEQYF.